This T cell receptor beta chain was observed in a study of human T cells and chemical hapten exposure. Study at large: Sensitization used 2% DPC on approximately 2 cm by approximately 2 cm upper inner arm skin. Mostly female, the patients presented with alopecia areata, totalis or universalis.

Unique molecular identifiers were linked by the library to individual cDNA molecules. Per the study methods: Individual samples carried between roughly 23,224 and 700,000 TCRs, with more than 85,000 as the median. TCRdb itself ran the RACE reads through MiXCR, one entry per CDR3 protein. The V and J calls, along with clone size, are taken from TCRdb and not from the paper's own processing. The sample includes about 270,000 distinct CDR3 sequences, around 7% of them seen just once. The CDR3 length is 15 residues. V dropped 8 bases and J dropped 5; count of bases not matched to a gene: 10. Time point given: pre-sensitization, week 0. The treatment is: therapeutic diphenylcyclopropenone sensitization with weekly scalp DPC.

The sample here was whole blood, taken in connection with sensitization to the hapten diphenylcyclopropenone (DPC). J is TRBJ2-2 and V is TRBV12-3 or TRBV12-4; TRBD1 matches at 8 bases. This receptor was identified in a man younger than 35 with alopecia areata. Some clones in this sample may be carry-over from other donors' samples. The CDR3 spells CASGRGLSMTGELFF. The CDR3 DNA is TGTGCCAGCGGCAGGGGGCTAAGTATGACCGGGGAGCTGTTTTTT.